These T cell receptor beta chains were read from a single sample in a study of cytotoxic CD8 clonotypes in ibrutinib-treated CLL. The table came from immunoSEQ multiplex PCR; TCRdb's copy has only in-frame clones and leaves some out. The sample lists some 200,000 clones, 60% to 80% occurring once. This specimen was PBMCs, taken after 12 months of ibrutinib treatment. The source of these receptors is a human donor with chronic lymphocytic leukemia. Both conserved end residues are part of each CDR3. Expanded clones are given a class, and other clones once, few, many or no size at all.

j_call clone_size v_call cdr3_aa
TRBJ2-7 . TRBV7-9 CAIGNKNEQYF
TRBJ2-3 . TRBV9 CASSVELAGGADTQYF
TRBJ1-2 many TRBV2 CASSVGAPEKGGYTF
TRBJ2-1 . TRBV7-2 CASSLDRAGHSYNEQFF
TRBJ2-3 . TRBV5-6 CASSLYTSTDTQYF
TRBJ2-7 . TRBV13 CASSHTGTSRLFPYEQYF
TRBJ2-7 . TRBV28 CASSSRLDGNEQYF
TRBJ1-2 . TRBV2 CASSEGAGYTF
TRBJ1-6 . TRBV15 CATSRDGGNSPLHF
TRBJ2-7 . TRBV11-3 CASSSTGTSGGLSPYEQYF
TRBJ2-7 once TRBV18 CASSPSGSYEQYF
TRBJ1-2 . TRBV11-2 CASSLDLGGVGGYTF
TRBJ2-2 once TRBV11-2 CASSSAQGTSGNTGELFF
TRBJ1-4 . TRBV9 CASSVEQGEKLFF
TRBJ2-7 once TRBV28 CASSLTLAGAPEQYF
TRBJ1-6 . TRBV7-9 CASSRTYNSPLHF
TRBJ2-7 once TRBV7-9 CASSHSGGGENYEQYF